The 29 T cell receptor beta chains below were found in one sample sequenced in a study of shared clonotypes between healthy human individuals. The data were produced by immunoSEQ multiplex PCR, yet TCRdb's version contains in-frame clones alone and is incomplete. Of roughly 1,600,000 clones in the sample, roughly 98.5% are singletons; the top ten hold about 0.35%. The sample comprised naive CD4+ T cells sorted from blood. Subset indicated: CD45RA+ positively selected. These receptors came from a man in his thirties or forties in good health.

On this clone: Other nucleotide sequences from this sample produce the same CDR3. The V call is TRBV5-1, the J call TRBJ2-5, with TRBD1 as a possible D gene (5 bases). The germline V gene has CDR1 SGHRS and CDR2 YFSETQ. V lost 0 bases and J lost 5, with 11 bases in between. The CDR3 sequence is 14 residues long. The CDR3 reads CASSLVAGSETQYF. Here the CDR3 DNA reads TGCGCCAGCAGCTTGGTGGCAGGGTCGGAGACCCAGTACTTC.

The rearrangement joins TRBV9 to TRBJ2-1; the D call may be TRBD1 or TRBD2 (5 bases each). Germline V gives CDR1 SGDLS, CDR2 YYNGEE. V was clipped by 3 bases and J by 5 bases, with 15 bases between them. The length of the CDR3 is 15 residues. The chain's CDR3 is CASSAGGYSNNEQFF. The CDR3 DNA is TGTGCCAGCAGCGCTGGGGGTTACTCGAACAATGAGCAGTTCTTC.

V gene TRBV28 combines with J gene TRBJ2-6; possibly TRBD1 for D (6 bases). This CDR3 region has 15 residues. From germline, CDR1 is MDHEN and CDR2 SYDVKM. The V gene lost 10 bases and the J gene lost 4 bases, with 17 bases spanning the gap. In DNA, the CDR3 is TGTGCCATCGCGGACAGTACAACCGGGGCCAACGTCCTGACTTTC. Its translation is CAIADSTTGANVLTF.

The V call is TRBV28, the J call TRBJ2-5; TRBD2 matches 8 bases. Germline CDR1 MDHEN, CDR2 SYDVKM. V shed 4 bases, J shed 2 bases, and the junction held 12 bases outside the gene matches. The CDR3 runs to 17 residues. The CDR3 here is CASSSSGVAGIQETQYF. In nucleotides, the CDR3 is TGTGCCAGCAGTTCCTCTGGGGTAGCGGGGATACAAGAGACCCAGTACTTC.

The chain employs TRBV5-5 and TRBJ1-1; D gene uncertain. With 2 bases removed from V and 0 bases from J, the gap between germline ends came to 11 bases. CDR1 and CDR2 (germline): SGHKS, YYEKEE (reference sequence). The CDR3 runs 15 residues. In nucleotides, the CDR3 is TGTGCCAGCAGCTTCGCCCATACATTGAACACTGAAGCTTTCTTT. Protein: CASSFAHTLNTEAFF.

This clone has a single count. The chain has TRBV7-8 and TRBJ2-4, with 8 bases fitting TRBD1. Germline V gene sequence: CDR1 SGHVS, CDR2 FQNEAQ. CDR3 length: 16 residues. Losses at the gene ends were 1 base for V and 3 bases for J; bases not matched to a gene: 5. In DNA, the CDR3 is TGTGCCAGCAGCTTAGGTGACAGGGGCCGCAAAAACATTCAGTACTTC. Translated, it gives CASSLGDRGRKNIQYF.

The chain has TRBV7-2 and TRBJ2-1, with 10 nucleotides matching TRBD1. This CDR3 has 15 amino acids. Trimming cost V 5 bases and J 8 bases; bases outside gene matches: 9. From germline, CDR1 is SGHTA and CDR2 FQGNSA. This CDR3 is CASSPRQGAPDEQFF. CDR3 DNA sequence: TGTGCCAGCAGCCCACGACAGGGGGCGCCGGATGAGCAGTTCTTC.

The chain links TRBV19 to TRBJ2-7; D possibly corresponds to TRBD1 (5 bases). Trimming shortened V by 3 bases and J by 7 bases, and 13 bases separated the two germline ends. The CDR3 loop spans 13 amino acids. Looked up from germline, CDR1 is LNHDA and CDR2 is SQIVND (reference sequence). The CDR3 spells CASSMSHSGEQYF. CDR3 DNA sequence: TGTGCCAGTAGTATGTCGCATTCAGGGGAGCAGTACTTC.

This clone was counted once. This same CDR3 is encoded by further DNA sequences in the sample. This chain connects TRBV18 to TRBJ2-3; D not resolved. The CDR3 covers 15 residues. CDR1 and CDR2 from the germline V gene are KGHSH and LQKENI. Between the trimmed V and J ends, which lost 1 base and 2 bases, there was a span of 10 bases. The CDR3 region has the DNA TGTGCCAGCTCACCACTGGCAGGTGACACAGATACGCAGTATTTT. It translates to CASSPLAGDTDTQYF.

This clone occurred once. The V call is TRBV19, the J call TRBJ2-3, with D perhaps TRBD2 (5 bases). CDR3 length: 16 residues. V was clipped by 7 bases and J by 2 bases, with 19 bases between them. Germline V gives CDR1 LNHDA, CDR2 SQIVND (reference sequence). As DNA, the CDR3 is TGTGCCAGTACCCCTGTGCCCCGGGGAAACACAGATACGCAGTATTTT. Protein sequence: CASTPVPRGNTDTQYF.

The CDR3 spells CASSLPRVEKLFF. CDR3 bases: TGTGCCAGCAGCCTACCCAGGGTCGAAAAACTGTTTTTT. The V call is TRBV7-2, the J call TRBJ1-4; TRBD1 might be the D (5 bases). This CDR3 has 13 residues. From germline, CDR1 is SGHTA and CDR2 FQGNSA. Trimming pared 5 bases from V and 8 bases from J, leaving 12 bases between.

This clone came up once. V usage is TRBV5-1 and J usage is TRBJ2-2, with 9 bases fitting TRBD2. Germline values: CDR1 SGHRS, CDR2 YFSETQ. CDR3 size: 18 residues. J gave up 0 bases and V 4 bases, and 10 bases lay outside the gene matches. The CDR3: CASSTRQLAGPNTGELFF. For the CDR3, the DNA is TGCGCCAGCAGCACCCGGCAGCTAGCGGGACCGAACACCGGGGAGCTGTTTTTT.

This chain's CDR3 is CASSGGWQANEQFF. The DNA of the CDR3 is TGTGCCAGCAGTGGGGGCTGGCAGGCCAATGAGCAGTTCTTC. The rearrangement uses TRBV27 and TRBJ2-1, with D maybe TRBD1 (6 bases). V was cut by 5 bases and J by 6 bases, with 14 bases left in between. The CDR3 loop spans 14 amino acids. The germline CDR1 and CDR2 sequences are MNHEY and SMNVEV (reference sequence).

The chain carries TRBV4-2 and TRBJ1-3; 9 positions match TRBD1. V lost 4 bases, J lost 2 bases, and 6 bases stayed unmatched. Germline V lookup: CDR1 LGHNA, CDR2 YNFKEQ. This CDR3 spans 16 amino acids. CDR3 in DNA: TGTGCCAGCAGCCCACCTACAGGGGGCCCTGGAAACACCATATATTTT. The encoded protein is CASSPPTGGPGNTIYF.

This clone was seen only once. Other DNA sequences from this sample encode an identical CDR3 as well. This chain joins TRBV6-5 and TRBJ2-1; the match to TRBD1 covers 9 bases. The germline V gene encodes CDR1 MNHEY and CDR2 SVGAGI. The CDR3 is 15 residues long. With V trimmed by 5 bases and J by 1 base, 3 bases remained unmatched. The CDR3 nucleotides are TGTGCCAGCAGTACGACAGGGGGTTCCTACAATGAGCAGTTCTTC. It is translated as CASSTTGGSYNEQFF.

The chain carries TRBV28 and TRBJ1-2; a weak D match, TRBD1 (5 bases). The germline CDR1 and CDR2 sequences are MDHEN and SYDVKM. The CDR3 contains 15 residues. Trimming removed 5 bases at V and 3 bases at J, with 16 bases between. CDR3 protein: CASSTRGRVHYGYTF. The CDR3 DNA follows: TGTGCCAGCAGTACCCGCGGCAGGGTCCACTATGGCTACACCTTC.

The gene calls are TRBV6-1 and TRBJ1-2, with D possibly TRBD1 on 6 matching bases. Trimming removed 4 bases from V and 3 bases from J, with 18 bases in between. This CDR3 spans 16 amino acids. CDR1 is MNHNS, CDR2 SASEGT, per germline. CDR3: CASSGPPGQNYYGYTF. The CDR3 DNA sequence: TGTGCCAGCAGTGGACCCCCGGGACAAAATTACTATGGCTACACCTTC.

The chain combines TRBV6-4 with TRBJ2-3; no reliable D call. The germline CDR1 and CDR2 sequences are MRHNA and SNTAGT. The ends were cut back, 4 bases at V and 0 bases at J, with 11 bases in the middle. This CDR3 has 15 residues. This chain's CDR3 is CASSVGVTSTDTQYF. In DNA, the CDR3 is TGTGCCAGCAGTGTAGGCGTCACTAGCACAGATACGCAGTATTTT.

This sequence joins TRBV9 and TRBJ1-1; D unclear. V dropped 0 bases and J dropped 8 bases, with 14 bases sitting between them. The CDR3 sequence is 14 residues long. Germline V gene data show CDR1 as SGDLS and CDR2 as YYNGEE. The CDR3 spells CASSVAGGLGEAFF. Written as DNA, the CDR3 is TGTGCCAGCAGCGTAGCTGGCGGGCTTGGCGAAGCTTTCTTT.

The rearrangement links TRBV5-1 to TRBJ2-7, with 9 bases lining up with TRBD1. The germline CDR1 and CDR2 sequences are SGHRS and YFSETQ. This CDR3 has 17 residues. Trimming took 1 base from V and 3 from J; bases not matched to a gene: 11. The CDR3 loop reads CASSLPPDRGYGYEQYF. CDR3 bases: TGCGCCAGCAGCTTGCCCCCGGACAGGGGATATGGCTACGAGCAGTACTTC. The variable domain in full, completed from reference TRBV5-1 and TRBJ2-7, reads KAGVTQTPRYLIKTRGQQVTLSCSPISGHRSVSWYQQTPGQGLQFLFEYFSETQRNKGNFPGRFSGRQFSNSRSEMNVSTLELGDSALYLCASSLPPDRGYGYEQYFGPGTRLTVT.

This rearrangement joins TRBV20-1 to TRBJ1-1; D possibly corresponds to TRBD1 (5 bases). CDR1 and CDR2 (germline): DFQATT, SNEGSKA (reference sequence). The CDR3 extends over 11 amino acids. Trimming cost V 6 bases and J 8 bases, with 13 bases left between them. The CDR3, as DNA: TGCAGTGCGGCAGGGACCGTCGAAGCTTTCTTT. Residues: CSAAGTVEAFF.

The V gene is TRBV29-1, the J gene TRBJ2-1, with 10 bases matching TRBD1. This CDR3 has 13 amino acids. With V trimmed by 6 bases and J by 6 bases, 5 bases remained unmatched. From germline, CDR1 is SQVTM and CDR2 ANQGSEA. The DNA of the CDR3 is TGCAGCGTCGACAGGGGGCGATCCAATGAGCAGTTCTTC. Protein product: CSVDRGRSNEQFF.

This clone was seen once. The chain joins TRBV29-1 to TRBJ2-5, with TRBD1 identical over 7 bases. Germline CDR1 reads SQVTM; CDR2 reads ANQGSEA. Trimming removed 5 bases from V and 5 bases from J; junction bases left unmatched: 11. The CDR3 is made up of 14 amino acids. DNA for the CDR3: TGCAGCGTTAGGGTCGAGGGGGCCCGGGAGACCCAGTACTTC. It yields the protein CSVRVEGARETQYF.

This clone was seen a single time. The rearrangement uses TRBV12-5 and TRBJ1-1; possibly TRBD1 for D (6 bases). Germline assignment: CDR1 LGHNT and CDR2 FRNRAP. V lost 0 bases, J lost 6 bases, and 29 bases lay in between. CDR3 length: 20 amino acids. The CDR3 bases are TGTGCTAGTGGTTTGGTACATCGTGGTGGGGTGACAGGTCTTGCGGCTGAAGCTTTCTTT. Amino acids: CASGLVHRGGVTGLAAEAFF.

V is TRBV2 and J is TRBJ1-5; TRBD1 is a possible D gene (6 bases). V dropped 6 bases and J dropped 7 bases, with 19 bases sitting between them. The CDR3 length is 15 residues. Germline V CDR1 and CDR2: SNHLY, FYNNEI. The CDR3 nucleotides read TGTGCCAGCAGCCAGGGACACGGCGGAGGACAGCCCCAGCATTTT. Translating it yields CASSQGHGGGQPQHF.

The genes are TRBV19 and TRBJ1-5, with D hard to call. The CDR3 runs 12 residues. Germline CDR1 LNHDA, CDR2 SQIVND (reference sequence). With 9 bases removed from V and 6 bases from J, the gap between germline ends came to 12 bases. DNA of the CDR3: TGTGCCAGCCAATTCCGGGGTCAGCCCCAGCATTTT. This translates into CASQFRGQPQHF.

The sample holds one count of this clone. This chain uses TRBV5-4 with TRBJ2-1; D call uncertain. The CDR3 covers 13 residues. Germline V CDR1 and CDR2: SGHNT, YYREEE (reference sequence). Trimming took off 3 bases at V and 5 bases at J, with 9 bases between the two ends. CDR3 residues: CASSSQPDNEQFF. CDR3 DNA sequence: TGTGCCAGCAGCTCGCAACCCGACAATGAGCAGTTCTTC.

This chain uses TRBV11-2 with TRBJ2-7, with unresolved D. The CDR3 is 15 residues long. Germline V lookup: CDR1 SGHAT, CDR2 FQNNGV. Between the trimmed V and J ends, which lost 2 bases and 2 bases, there was a span of 13 bases. The CDR3 reads CASSLSPPRAYEQYF. The CDR3 nucleotides read TGTGCCAGCAGCTTATCTCCGCCACGGGCCTACGAGCAGTACTTC.

The chain has TRBV5-5 and TRBJ2-5, with 7 bases fitting TRBD2. The CDR3 runs 13 residues. V shed 4 bases, J shed 5 bases, and the junction held 5 bases outside the gene matches. Germline V gene data show CDR1 as SGHKS and CDR2 as YYEKEE (reference sequence). The CDR3 here is CASSEGGLETQYF. DNA for the CDR3: TGTGCCAGCAGCGAGGGAGGGTTGGAGACCCAGTACTTC.